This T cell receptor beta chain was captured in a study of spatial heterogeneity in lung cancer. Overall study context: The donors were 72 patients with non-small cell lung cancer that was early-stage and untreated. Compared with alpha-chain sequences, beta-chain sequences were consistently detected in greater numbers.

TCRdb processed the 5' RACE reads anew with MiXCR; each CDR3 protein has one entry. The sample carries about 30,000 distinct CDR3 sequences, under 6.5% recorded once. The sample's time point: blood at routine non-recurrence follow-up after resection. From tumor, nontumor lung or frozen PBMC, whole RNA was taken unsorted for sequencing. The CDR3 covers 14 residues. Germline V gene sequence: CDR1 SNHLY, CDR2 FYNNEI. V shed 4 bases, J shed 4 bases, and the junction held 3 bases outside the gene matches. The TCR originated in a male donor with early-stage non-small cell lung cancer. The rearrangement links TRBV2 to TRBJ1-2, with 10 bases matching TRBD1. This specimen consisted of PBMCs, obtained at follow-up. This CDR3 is CASSGQGATYGYTF. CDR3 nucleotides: TGTGCCAGCAGTGGACAGGGGGCGACCTATGGCTACACCTTC.